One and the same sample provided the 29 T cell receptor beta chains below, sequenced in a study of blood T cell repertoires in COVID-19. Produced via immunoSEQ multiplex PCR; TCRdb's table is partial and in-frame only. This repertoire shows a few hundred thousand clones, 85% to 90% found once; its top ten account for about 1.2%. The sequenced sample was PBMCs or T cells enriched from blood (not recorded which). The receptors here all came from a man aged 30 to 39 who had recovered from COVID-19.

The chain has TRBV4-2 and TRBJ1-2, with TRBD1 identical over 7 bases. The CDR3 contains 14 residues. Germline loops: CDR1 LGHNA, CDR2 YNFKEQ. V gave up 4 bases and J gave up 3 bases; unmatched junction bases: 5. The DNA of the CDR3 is TGTGCCAGCAGCCGGGAAGGGACAGACTATGGCTACACCTTC. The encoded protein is CASSREGTDYGYTF.

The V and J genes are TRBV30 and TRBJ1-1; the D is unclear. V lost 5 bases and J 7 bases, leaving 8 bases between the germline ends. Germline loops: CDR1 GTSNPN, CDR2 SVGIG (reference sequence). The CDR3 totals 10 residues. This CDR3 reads CAWRRLEAFF. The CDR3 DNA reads TGTGCCTGGCGGCGGCTTGAAGCTTTCTTT.

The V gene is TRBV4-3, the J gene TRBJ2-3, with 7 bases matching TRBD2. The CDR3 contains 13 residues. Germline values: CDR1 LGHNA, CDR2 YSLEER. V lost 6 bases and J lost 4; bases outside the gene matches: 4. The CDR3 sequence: CASRPGGSDTQYF. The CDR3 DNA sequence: TGCGCCAGCAGACCGGGGGGATCAGATACGCAGTATTTT.

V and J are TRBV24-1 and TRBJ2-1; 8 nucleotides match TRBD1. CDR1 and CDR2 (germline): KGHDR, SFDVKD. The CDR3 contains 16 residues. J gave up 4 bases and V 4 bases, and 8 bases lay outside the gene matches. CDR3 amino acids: CATSDRGLNGYNEQFF. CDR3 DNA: TGTGCCACCAGTGACAGGGGGCTAAACGGATACAATGAGCAGTTCTTC.

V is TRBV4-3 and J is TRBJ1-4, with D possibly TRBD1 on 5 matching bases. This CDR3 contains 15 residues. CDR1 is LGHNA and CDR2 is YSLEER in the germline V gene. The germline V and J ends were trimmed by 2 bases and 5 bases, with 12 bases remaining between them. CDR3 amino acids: CASSQTGPPNEKLFF. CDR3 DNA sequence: TGCGCCAGCAGCCAAACAGGACCTCCCAATGAAAAACTGTTTTTT.

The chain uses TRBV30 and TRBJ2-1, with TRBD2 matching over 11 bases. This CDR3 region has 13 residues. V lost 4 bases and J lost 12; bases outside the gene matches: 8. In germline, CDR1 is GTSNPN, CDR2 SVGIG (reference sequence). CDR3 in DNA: TGTGCCTGGATTAGCGGGAGGGCCCTCGCGCAGTTCTTC. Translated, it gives CAWISGRALAQFF.

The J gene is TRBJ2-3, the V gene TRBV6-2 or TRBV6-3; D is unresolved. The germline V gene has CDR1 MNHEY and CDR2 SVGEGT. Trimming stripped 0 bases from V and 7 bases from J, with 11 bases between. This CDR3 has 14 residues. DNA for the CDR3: TGTGCCAGCAGTTACTCTGACTCTCCCTATACGCAGTATTTT. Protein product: CASSYSDSPYTQYF.

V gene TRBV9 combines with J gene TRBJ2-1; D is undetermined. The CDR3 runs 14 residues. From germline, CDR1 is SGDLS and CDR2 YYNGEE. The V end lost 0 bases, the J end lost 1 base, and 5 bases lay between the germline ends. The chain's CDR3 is CASSVGDSYNEQFF. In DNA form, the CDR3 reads TGTGCCAGCAGCGTAGGAGATTCCTACAATGAGCAGTTCTTC. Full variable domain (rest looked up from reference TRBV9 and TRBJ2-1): DSGVTQTPKHLITATGQRVTLRCSPRSGDLSVYWYQQSLDQGLQFLIQYYNGEERAKGNILERFSAQQFPDLHSELNLSSLELGDSALYFCASSVGDSYNEQFFGPGTRLTVL.

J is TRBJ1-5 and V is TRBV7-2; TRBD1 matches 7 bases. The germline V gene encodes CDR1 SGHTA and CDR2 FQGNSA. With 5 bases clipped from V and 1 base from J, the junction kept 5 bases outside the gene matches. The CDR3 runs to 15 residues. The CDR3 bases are TGTGCCAGCAGCCTTACAGGGGAGAGCAATCAGCCCCAGCATTTT. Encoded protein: CASSLTGESNQPQHF.

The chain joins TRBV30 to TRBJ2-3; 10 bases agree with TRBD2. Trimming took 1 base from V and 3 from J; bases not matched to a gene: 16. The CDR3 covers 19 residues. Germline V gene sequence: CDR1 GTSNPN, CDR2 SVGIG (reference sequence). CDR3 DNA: TGTGCCTGGAGTGCCATCCCGGAGCGGGAGGGCCTTTTAACAGATACGCAGTATTTT. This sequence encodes CAWSAIPEREGLLTDTQYF.

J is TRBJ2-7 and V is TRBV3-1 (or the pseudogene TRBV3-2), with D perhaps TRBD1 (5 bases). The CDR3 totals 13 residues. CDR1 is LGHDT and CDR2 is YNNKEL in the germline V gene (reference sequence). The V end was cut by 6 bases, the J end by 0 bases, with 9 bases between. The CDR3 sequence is CASRAGNSYEQYF. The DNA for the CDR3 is TGTGCCAGCAGGGCAGGGAACTCCTACGAGCAGTACTTC.

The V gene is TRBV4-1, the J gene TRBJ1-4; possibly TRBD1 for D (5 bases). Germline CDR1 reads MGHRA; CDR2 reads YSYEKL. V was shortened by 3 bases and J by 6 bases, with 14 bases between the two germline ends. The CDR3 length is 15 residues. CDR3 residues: CASSQIGVGYEKLFF. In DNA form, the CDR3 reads TGCGCCAGCAGCCAGATAGGGGTCGGATATGAAAAACTGTTTTTT.

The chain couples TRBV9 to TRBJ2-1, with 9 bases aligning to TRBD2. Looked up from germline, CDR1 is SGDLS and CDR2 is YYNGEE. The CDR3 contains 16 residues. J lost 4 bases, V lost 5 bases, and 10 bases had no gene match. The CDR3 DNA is TGTGCCAGCAGTTTAAGAGCGGGAGGTCTGTACAATGAGCAGTTCTTC. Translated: CASSLRAGGLYNEQFF.

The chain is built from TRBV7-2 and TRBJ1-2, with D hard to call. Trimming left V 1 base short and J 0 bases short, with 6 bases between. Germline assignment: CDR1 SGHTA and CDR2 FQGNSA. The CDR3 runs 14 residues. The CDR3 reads CASSLVTTNYGYTF. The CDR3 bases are TGTGCCAGCAGCTTAGTCACAACTAACTATGGCTACACCTTC.

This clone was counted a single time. Written as DNA, the CDR3 is TGTGCCAGCTCAACCACAGTAAGGCAGGGTTTTGAAGAGACCCAGTACTTC. It encodes CASSTTVRQGFEETQYF. The chain combines TRBV18 with TRBJ2-5; weak D call: TRBD1 (5 bases). Germline values: CDR1 KGHSH, CDR2 LQKENI. The CDR3 sequence is 17 residues long. V was trimmed by 5 bases and J by 3 bases, leaving 22 bases between them.

The CDR3 nucleotides read TGTGCCAGCAGCCAGGGTAGCCCAACATCCTACAATGAGCAGTTCTTC. Encoded protein: CASSQGSPTSYNEQFF. The chain has TRBV14 and TRBJ2-1; D remains unclear. Germline V CDR1 and CDR2: SGHDN, FVKESK. This CDR3 is built from 16 residues. The V gene lost 3 bases and the J gene lost 1 base, with 13 bases spanning the gap.

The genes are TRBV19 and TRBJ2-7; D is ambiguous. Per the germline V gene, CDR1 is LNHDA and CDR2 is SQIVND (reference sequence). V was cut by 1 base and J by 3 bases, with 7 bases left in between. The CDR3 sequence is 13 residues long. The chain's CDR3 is CASSIAGDYEQYF. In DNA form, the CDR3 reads TGTGCCAGTAGTATAGCAGGCGACTACGAGCAGTACTTC.

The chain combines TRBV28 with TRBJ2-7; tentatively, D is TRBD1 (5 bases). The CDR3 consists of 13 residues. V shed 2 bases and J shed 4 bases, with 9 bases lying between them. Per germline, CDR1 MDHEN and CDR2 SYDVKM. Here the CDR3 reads CASSLTGPYEQYF. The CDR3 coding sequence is TGTGCCAGCAGTTTAACAGGTCCATACGAGCAGTACTTC.

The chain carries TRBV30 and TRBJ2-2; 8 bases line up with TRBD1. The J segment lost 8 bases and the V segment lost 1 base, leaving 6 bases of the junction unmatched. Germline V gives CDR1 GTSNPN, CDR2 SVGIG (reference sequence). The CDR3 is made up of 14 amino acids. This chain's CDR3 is CAWSAGQGRGELFF. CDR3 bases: TGTGCCTGGAGTGCCGGACAGGGTCGTGGGGAGCTGTTTTTT.

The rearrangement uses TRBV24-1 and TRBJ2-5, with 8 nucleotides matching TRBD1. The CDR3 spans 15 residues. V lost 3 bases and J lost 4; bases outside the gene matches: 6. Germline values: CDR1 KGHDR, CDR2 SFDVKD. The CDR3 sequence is CATSDRTGTGETQYF. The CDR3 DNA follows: TGTGCCACCAGTGATCGGACAGGGACCGGAGAGACCCAGTACTTC.

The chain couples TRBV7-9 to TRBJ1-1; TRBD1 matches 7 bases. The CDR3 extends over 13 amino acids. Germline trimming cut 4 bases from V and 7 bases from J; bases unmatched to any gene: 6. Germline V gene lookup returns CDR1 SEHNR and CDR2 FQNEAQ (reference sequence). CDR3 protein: CASSSGQKLEAFF. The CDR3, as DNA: TGTGCCAGCAGCTCGGGACAGAAACTTGAAGCTTTCTTT.

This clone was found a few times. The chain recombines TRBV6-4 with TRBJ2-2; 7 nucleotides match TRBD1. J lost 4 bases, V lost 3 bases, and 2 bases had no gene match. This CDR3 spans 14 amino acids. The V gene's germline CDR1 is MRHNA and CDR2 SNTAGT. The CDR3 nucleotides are TGTGCCAGCAGTGAACAGGGGACCACCGGGGAGCTGTTTTTT. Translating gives CASSEQGTTGELFF.

The CDR3 DNA sequence: TGTGCCAGCAGCTTAGTAGGACAGGAGACCTATGGCTACACCTTC. It translates to CASSLVGQETYGYTF. The chain combines TRBV7-2 with TRBJ1-2, with 7 bases lining up with TRBD1. Trimming removed 1 base from V and 4 bases from J; junction bases left unmatched: 6. CDR1 and CDR2 (germline): SGHTA, FQGNSA. The CDR3 extends over 15 amino acids.

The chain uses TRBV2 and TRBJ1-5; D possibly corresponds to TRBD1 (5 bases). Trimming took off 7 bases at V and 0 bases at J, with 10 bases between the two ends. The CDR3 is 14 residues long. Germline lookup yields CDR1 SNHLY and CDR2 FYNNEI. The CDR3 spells CASKKGLSNQPQHF. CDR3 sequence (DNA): TGTGCCAGCAAAAAGGGACTTAGCAATCAGCCCCAGCATTTT.

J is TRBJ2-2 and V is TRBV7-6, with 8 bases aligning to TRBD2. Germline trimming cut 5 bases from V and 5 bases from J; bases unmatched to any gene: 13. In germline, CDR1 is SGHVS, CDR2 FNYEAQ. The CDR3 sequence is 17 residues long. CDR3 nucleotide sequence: TGTGCCAGCAGCCAAGGCGGGGGGACCAGGGATACCGGGGAGCTGTTTTTT. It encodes CASSQGGGTRDTGELFF. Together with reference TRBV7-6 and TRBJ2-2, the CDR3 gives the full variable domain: GAGVSQSPRYKVTKRGQDVALRCDPISGHVSLYWYRQALGQGPEFLTYFNYEAQQDKSGLPNDRFSAERPEGSISTLTIQRTEQRDSAMYRCASSQGGGTRDTGELFFGEGSRLTVL.

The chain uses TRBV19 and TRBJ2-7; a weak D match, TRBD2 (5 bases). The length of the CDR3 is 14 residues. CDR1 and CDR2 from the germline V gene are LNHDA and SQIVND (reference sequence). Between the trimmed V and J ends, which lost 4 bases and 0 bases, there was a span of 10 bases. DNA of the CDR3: TGTGCCAGTAGTAAACGCGAGGGCTCCTACGAGCAGTACTTC. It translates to CASSKREGSYEQYF.

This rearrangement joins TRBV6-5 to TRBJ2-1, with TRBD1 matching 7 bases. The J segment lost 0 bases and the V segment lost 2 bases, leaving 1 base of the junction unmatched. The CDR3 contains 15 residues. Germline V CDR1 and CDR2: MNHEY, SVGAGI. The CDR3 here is CASSYTGASYNEQFF. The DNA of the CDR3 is TGTGCCAGCAGTTACACAGGGGCCTCCTACAATGAGCAGTTCTTC.

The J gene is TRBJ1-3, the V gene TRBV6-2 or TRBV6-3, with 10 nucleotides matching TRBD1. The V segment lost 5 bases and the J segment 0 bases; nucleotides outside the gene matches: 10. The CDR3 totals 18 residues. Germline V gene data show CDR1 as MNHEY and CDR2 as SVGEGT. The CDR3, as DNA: TGTGCCAGCAGTGCTGGACAGGGGGTTAAGGGCTCTGGAAACACCATATATTTT. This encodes CASSAGQGVKGSGNTIYF.

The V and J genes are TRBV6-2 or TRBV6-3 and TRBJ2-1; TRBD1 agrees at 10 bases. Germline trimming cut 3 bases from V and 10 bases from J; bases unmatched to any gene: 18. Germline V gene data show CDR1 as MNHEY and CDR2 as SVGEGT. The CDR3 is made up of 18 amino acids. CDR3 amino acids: CASSYRGTGATIVGEQFF. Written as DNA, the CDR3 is TGTGCCAGCAGTTATAGGGGGACAGGGGCGACAATAGTGGGGGAGCAGTTCTTC.